Following are 27 T cell receptor beta chains from one sample sequenced in a study of CD8 T cells in Susac syndrome. The authors reverse transcribed 0.5 to 1 ug RNA with random hexamers. TCRdb reprocessed the immunoSEQ multiplex PCR reads with MiXCR, giving one entry per CDR3 protein. Among about 210,000 distinct CDR3 sequences, about 96% were seen once, and the ten largest hold 0.095%. Sequencing was carried out using CD4+ T cells from PBMCs. These TCRs come from a human donor with multiple sclerosis.

The chain employs TRBV3-1 and TRBJ1-5; perhaps TRBD1 as D (5 bases). Looked up from germline, CDR1 is LGHDT and CDR2 is YNNKEL (reference sequence). V gave up 4 bases and J gave up 6 bases, with 13 bases separating them. The CDR3 contains 14 residues. Here the CDR3 reads CASSPPGAIQPQHF. The CDR3 nucleotides are TGTGCCAGCAGCCCCCCCGGGGCTATTCAGCCCCAGCATTTT.

The V gene is TRBV20-1, the J gene TRBJ2-1; 10 nucleotides agree with TRBD2. The CDR3 is 15 amino acids. Germline V CDR1 and CDR2: DFQATT, SNEGSKA (reference sequence). Unmatched junction bases numbered 7, after V lost 4 bases and J lost 4 bases. The CDR3 reads CSAKLAGTMYNEQFF. CDR3 nucleotide sequence: TGCAGTGCTAAACTAGCGGGGACTATGTACAATGAGCAGTTCTTC.

This sequence joins TRBV9 and TRBJ1-2, with D unclear. Trimming stripped 0 bases from V and 4 bases from J, with 4 bases between. The germline gives CDR1 SGDLS, CDR2 YYNGEE. The CDR3 runs 12 residues. The CDR3 DNA reads as TGTGCCAGCAGCGTAGATGGCTATGGCTACACCTTC. Translated: CASSVDGYGYTF.

The chain links TRBV2 to TRBJ1-1, with D possibly being TRBD1 (6 bases). The CDR3 is 14 amino acids. Trimming stripped 4 bases from V and 6 bases from J, with 15 bases between. Germline CDR1 is SNHLY and CDR2 is FYNNEI. CDR3 bases: TGTGCCAGCAGTGTCGCGGGGGCTACAGCTGAAGCTTTCTTT. It specifies CASSVAGATAEAFF.

This chain joins TRBV28 and TRBJ2-6; tentatively, D is TRBD1 (7 bases). Germline CDR1 reads MDHEN; CDR2 reads SYDVKM. V lost 5 bases and J lost 3, with 14 bases in between. The CDR3 spans 16 residues. CDR3 coding DNA: TGTGCCAGCAGTAACCGACAGGGACTTGGGGCCAACGTCCTGACTTTC. As protein: CASSNRQGLGANVLTF.

V is TRBV30 and J is TRBJ2-3; no definite D call. V gave up 0 bases and J gave up 4 bases, with 8 bases separating them. This CDR3 contains 13 residues. CDR1 and CDR2 from the germline V gene are GTSNPN and SVGIG (reference sequence). The CDR3 DNA follows: TGTGCCTGGAGTGTATACGGGTCAGATACGCAGTATTTT. It translates to CAWSVYGSDTQYF.

V usage is TRBV19 and J usage is TRBJ1-5, with 7 bases identical to TRBD1. The V and J ends lost 9 bases and 7 bases, in that order; junction bases with no gene match: 12. The CDR3 sequence is 14 residues long. From germline, CDR1 is LNHDA and CDR2 SQIVND (reference sequence). In DNA form, the CDR3 reads TGTGCCAGCTCCTTCACCCGCAGGGGGCAGCCCCAGCATTTT. Its translation: CASSFTRRGQPQHF. The complete variable domain, with remaining parts taken from reference TRBV19 and TRBJ1-5, reads DGGITQSPKYLFRKEGQNVTLSCEQNLNHDAMYWYRQDPGQGLRLIYYSQIVNDFQKGDIAEGYSVSREKKESFPLTVTSAQKNPTAFYLCASSFTRRGQPQHFGDGTRLSIL.

This rearrangement joins TRBV7-3 to TRBJ2-3; D is undetermined. The CDR3 is 13 residues long. V shed 5 bases and J shed 7 bases, with 13 bases lying between them. The germline V gene encodes CDR1 SGHTA and CDR2 FQGTGA. The CDR3 DNA reads as TGTGCCAGCAGCCTCGGGCCTCTAAATACGCAGTATTTT. Its translation: CASSLGPLNTQYF.

The chain couples TRBV12-3 or TRBV12-4 to TRBJ2-6; D is unclear. Trimming cost V 8 bases and J 2 bases, with 10 bases left between them. There are 14 residues in the CDR3. DNA for the CDR3: TGTGCCAGCTCCGCGTTTCCTGGGGCCAACGTCCTGACTTTC. It encodes CASSAFPGANVLTF.

CDR3 bases: TGTGCCATCAACCGATCAGGAGCAGATACGCAGTATTTT. It yields the protein CAINRSGADTQYF. This chain connects TRBV10-3 to TRBJ2-3, with unresolved D. Germline V gene sequence: CDR1 ENHRY, CDR2 SYGVKD. Trimming took off 7 bases at V and 4 bases at J, with 12 bases between the two ends. The CDR3 runs to 13 residues.

V and J are TRBV29-1 and TRBJ2-5, with a possible D match to TRBD1 (5 bases). Germline CDR1 SQVTM, CDR2 ANQGSEA. V lost 6 bases to trimming and J lost 7 bases, with 18 bases between them. This CDR3 has 13 amino acids. This CDR3 reads CSVAQGSPGTQYF. The CDR3 bases are TGCAGCGTAGCCCAGGGCTCACCGGGGACCCAGTACTTC.

This chain connects TRBV2 to TRBJ2-7; 9 bases align to TRBD1. This CDR3 is built from 13 residues. CDR1 and CDR2 (germline): SNHLY, FYNNEI. V shed 5 bases, J shed 4 bases, and the junction held 3 bases outside the gene matches. CDR3: CASSKDRGYEQYF. The CDR3 bases are TGTGCCAGCAGTAAAGACAGGGGGTACGAGCAGTACTTC. Full variable domain (remainder filled in from reference TRBV2 and TRBJ2-7): EPEVTQTPSHQVTQMGQEVILRCVPISNHLYFYWYRQILGQKVEFLVSFYNNEISEKSEIFDDQFSVERPDGSNFTLKIRSTKLEDSAMYFCASSKDRGYEQYFGPGTRLTVT.

The chain links TRBV29-1 to TRBJ2-7; 7 bases map to TRBD1. With 8 bases clipped from V and 4 bases from J, the junction kept 14 bases outside the gene matches. Germline V gives CDR1 SQVTM, CDR2 ANQGSEA. The CDR3 length is 14 residues. Here the CDR3 reads CSFTPGQSFYEQYF. Written as DNA, the CDR3 is TGCAGCTTCACCCCGGGACAGTCATTTTACGAGCAGTACTTC.

The chain links TRBV28 to TRBJ2-7; 13 positions match TRBD2. The V and J ends lost 6 bases and 5 bases, in that order; junction bases with no gene match: 4. Per the germline V gene, CDR1 is MDHEN and CDR2 is SYDVKM. This CDR3 is built from 14 residues. DNA of the CDR3: TGTGCCAGCAGGAGACTAGCGGGGGGCCACGAGCAGTACTTC. Translation gives CASRRLAGGHEQYF.

V is TRBV27 and J is TRBJ2-2; 11 bases are a match to TRBD2. Germline-derived CDR1 and CDR2 are MNHEY and SMNVEV (reference sequence). Trimming took 4 bases from V and 2 from J; bases not matched to a gene: 3. This CDR3 has 16 amino acids. Here the CDR3 DNA reads TGTGCCAGCAGTTGGGGACTAGCGGCAAACACCGGGGAGCTGTTTTTT. Translation gives CASSWGLAANTGELFF.

This chain links TRBV5-6 with TRBJ2-2; 7 bases fit TRBD1. This CDR3 is built from 15 residues. Germline-derived CDR1 and CDR2 are SGHDT and YYEEEE. V shed 2 bases, J shed 4 bases, and the junction held 5 bases outside the gene matches. CDR3 protein: CASSFTGVSTGELFF. The CDR3 coding sequence is TGTGCCAGCAGCTTTACAGGGGTGAGCACCGGGGAGCTGTTTTTT.

This clonotype appeared once. This sequence joins TRBV19 and TRBJ2-7, with a tentative D call TRBD2 (6 bases). Trimming pared 8 bases from V and 2 bases from J, leaving 7 bases between. CDR3 size: 11 residues. CDR1 and CDR2 (germline): LNHDA, SQIVND (reference sequence). DNA for the CDR3: TGTGCCAGTCGCGGGGCCTACGAGCAGTACTTC. As protein: CASRGAYEQYF. The variable domain in full, completed from reference TRBV19 and TRBJ2-7, reads DGGITQSPKYLFRKEGQNVTLSCEQNLNHDAMYWYRQDPGQGLRLIYYSQIVNDFQKGDIAEGYSVSREKKESFPLTVTSAQKNPTAFYLCASRGAYEQYFGPGTRLTVT.

The chain links TRBV3-1 to TRBJ2-7; no clear D. This CDR3 region has 11 residues. Trimming cost V 0 bases and J 6 bases, with 3 bases left between them. The germline V gene has CDR1 LGHDT and CDR2 YNNKEL (reference sequence). CDR3 coding DNA: TGTGCCAGCAGCCAAGACGCCGAGCAGTACTTC. It translates to CASSQDAEQYF.

The gene calls are TRBV30 and TRBJ1-1, with a weak D call TRBD1 (6 bases). V was clipped by 2 bases and J by 3 bases, with 10 bases between them. Germline V gene sequence: CDR1 GTSNPN, CDR2 SVGIG (reference sequence). CDR3 length: 13 residues. The CDR3 coding sequence is TGTGCCTGGAGTCTAGGACAGCACACTGAAGCTTTCTTT. Protein: CAWSLGQHTEAFF.

V usage is TRBV20-1 and J usage is TRBJ2-3; D possibly uses TRBD1 or TRBD2 (5 bases each). The CDR3 has 16 residues. The V gene's germline CDR1 is DFQATT and CDR2 SNEGSKA (reference sequence). Trimming removed 6 bases at V and 1 base at J, with 20 bases between. The CDR3 DNA sequence: TGCAGTGCGCTCTCTACGGGGCTTGTTGGCACAGATACGCAGTATTTT. Amino acids: CSALSTGLVGTDTQYF.

The chain recombines TRBV9 with TRBJ1-2, with D maybe TRBD1 (6 bases). CDR1 is SGDLS, CDR2 YYNGEE, per germline. The V end lost 3 bases, the J end lost 1 base, and 16 bases lay between the germline ends. This CDR3 spans 16 amino acids. This chain's CDR3 is CASSGGGTGSNYGYTF. The CDR3, as DNA: TGTGCCAGCAGCGGGGGAGGAACAGGGAGTAACTATGGCTACACCTTC.

The rearrangement joins TRBV7-2 to TRBJ2-7; TRBD1 aligns across 8 bases. Germline V lookup: CDR1 SGHTA, CDR2 FQGNSA. The ends lost 7 bases at V and 4 bases at J; junction bases unmatched: 12. The CDR3 runs 15 residues. CDR3 amino acids: CASTETPGQDYEQYF. The CDR3 DNA is TGTGCCAGCACCGAGACCCCGGGACAGGATTACGAGCAGTACTTC.

The chain carries TRBV3-1 and TRBJ2-7, with D possibly matching TRBD1 (6 bases). The germline V gene has CDR1 LGHDT and CDR2 YNNKEL (reference sequence). The V gene lost 3 bases and the J gene lost 6 bases, with 15 bases spanning the gap. This CDR3 is built from 14 residues. This CDR3 is CASSQSGTRGEQYF. In nucleotides, the CDR3 is TGTGCCAGCAGCCAGTCCGGGACACGGGGCGAGCAGTACTTC.

The chain links TRBV28 to TRBJ1-1; no reliable D call. Germline V lookup: CDR1 MDHEN, CDR2 SYDVKM. The CDR3 runs 15 residues. The V and J ends lost 4 bases and 4 bases respectively, with 16 bases between them. CDR3 region: CASSSRGRAATEAFF. The CDR3 nucleotides read TGTGCCAGCAGTTCCCGAGGGAGGGCGGCCACTGAAGCTTTCTTT.

The V call is TRBV29-1, the J call TRBJ2-3; 9 positions agree with TRBD2. The germline V gene has CDR1 SQVTM and CDR2 ANQGSEA. The J segment lost 7 bases and the V segment lost 3 bases, leaving 5 bases of the junction unmatched. The CDR3 consists of 13 residues. The CDR3 loop reads CSVEVREGNTQYF. DNA of the CDR3: TGCAGCGTTGAGGTGCGGGAGGGAAATACGCAGTATTTT.

This rearrangement joins TRBV6-5 to TRBJ1-1; possible D gene TRBD1, 6 bases. V was shortened by 6 bases and J by 4 bases, with 15 bases between the two germline ends. Germline lookup yields CDR1 MNHEY and CDR2 SVGAGI. The CDR3 runs to 14 residues. The CDR3 DNA reads as TGTGCCAGCAGGGGAACAGGGATTGGCACTGAAGCTTTCTTT. This codes for CASRGTGIGTEAFF.

V and J are TRBV13 and TRBJ2-1, with D tentatively TRBD2 (5 bases). The germline CDR1 and CDR2 sequences are PRHDT and FYEKMQ (reference sequence). CDR3 length: 14 amino acids. V shed 3 bases and J shed 7 bases, with 13 bases lying between them. CDR3 loop: CASSFIDGVNEQFF. CDR3 DNA sequence: TGTGCCAGCAGCTTTATCGACGGGGTGAATGAGCAGTTCTTC.